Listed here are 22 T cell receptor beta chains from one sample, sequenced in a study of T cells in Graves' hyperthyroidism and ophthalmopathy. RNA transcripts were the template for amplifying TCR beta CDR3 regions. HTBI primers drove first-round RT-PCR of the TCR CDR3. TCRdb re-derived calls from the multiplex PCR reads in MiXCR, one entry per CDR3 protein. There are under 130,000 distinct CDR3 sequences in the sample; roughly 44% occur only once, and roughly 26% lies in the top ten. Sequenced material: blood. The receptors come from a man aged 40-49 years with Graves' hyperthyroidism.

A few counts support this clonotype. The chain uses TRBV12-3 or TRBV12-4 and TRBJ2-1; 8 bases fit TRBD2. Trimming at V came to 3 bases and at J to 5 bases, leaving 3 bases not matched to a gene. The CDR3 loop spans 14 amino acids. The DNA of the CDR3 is TGTGCCAGCAGTTTGTTAGCGGGGAACAATGAGCAGTTCTTC. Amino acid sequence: CASSLLAGNNEQFF.

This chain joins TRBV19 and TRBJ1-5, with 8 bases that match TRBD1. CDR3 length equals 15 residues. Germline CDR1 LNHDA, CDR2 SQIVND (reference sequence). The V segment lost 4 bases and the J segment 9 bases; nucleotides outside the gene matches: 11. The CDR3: CASSNGDRWQPPQHF. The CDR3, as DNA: TGTGCCAGTAGTAATGGGGACAGGTGGCAACCGCCCCAGCATTTT.

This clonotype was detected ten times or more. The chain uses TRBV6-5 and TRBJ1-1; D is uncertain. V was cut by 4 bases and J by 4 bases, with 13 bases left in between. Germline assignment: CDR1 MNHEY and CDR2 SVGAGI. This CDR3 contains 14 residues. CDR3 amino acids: CASSSGQMATEAFF. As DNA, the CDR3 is TGTGCCAGCAGTTCCGGCCAGATGGCCACTGAAGCTTTCTTT.

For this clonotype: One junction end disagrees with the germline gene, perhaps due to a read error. CDR3 amino acids: CSIVGGRGSTEAFF. The CDR3 coding sequence is TGCAGCATTGTTGGCGGCAGGGGAAGCACTGAGGCTTTCTTT. The rearrangement joins TRBV29-1 to TRBJ1-1; perhaps TRBD1 as D (6 bases). Germline-derived CDR1 and CDR2 are SQVTM and ANQGSEA. This CDR3 region has 14 residues.

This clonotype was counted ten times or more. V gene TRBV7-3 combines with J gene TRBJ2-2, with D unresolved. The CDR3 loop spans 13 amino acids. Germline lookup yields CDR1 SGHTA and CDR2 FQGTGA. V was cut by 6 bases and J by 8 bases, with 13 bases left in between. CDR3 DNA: TGTGCCAGCAGTGCGTCATCGGTGGGGGAGCTGTTTTTT. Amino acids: CASSASSVGELFF.

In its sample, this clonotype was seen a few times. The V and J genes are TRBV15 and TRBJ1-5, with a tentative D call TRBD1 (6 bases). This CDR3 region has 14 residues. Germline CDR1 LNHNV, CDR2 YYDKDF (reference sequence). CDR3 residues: CAEGRQGWQPPQHF. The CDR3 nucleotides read TGTGCAGAGGGTAGGCAGGGGTGGCAACCGCCCCAGCATTTT.

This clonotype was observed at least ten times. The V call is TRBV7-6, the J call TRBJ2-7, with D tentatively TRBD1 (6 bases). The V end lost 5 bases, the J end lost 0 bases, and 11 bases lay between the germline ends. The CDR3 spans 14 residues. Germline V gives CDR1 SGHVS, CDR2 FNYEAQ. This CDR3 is CASSVGHLSYEQYF. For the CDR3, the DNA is TGTGCCAGCAGCGTGGGACACCTCTCCTACGAGCAGTACTTC. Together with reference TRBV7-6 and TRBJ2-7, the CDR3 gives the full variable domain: GAGVSQSPRYKVTKRGQDVALRCDPISGHVSLYWYRQALGQGPEFLTYFNYEAQQDKSGLPNDRFSAERPEGSISTLTIQRTEQRDSAMYRCASSVGHLSYEQYFGPGTRLTVT.

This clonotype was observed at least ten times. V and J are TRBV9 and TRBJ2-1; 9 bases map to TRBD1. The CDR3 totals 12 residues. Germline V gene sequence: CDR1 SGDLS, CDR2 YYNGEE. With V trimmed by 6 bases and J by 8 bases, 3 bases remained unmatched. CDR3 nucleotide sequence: TGTGCCAGCAACACAGGGGGCGATGAGCAGTTCTTC. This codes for CASNTGGDEQFF.

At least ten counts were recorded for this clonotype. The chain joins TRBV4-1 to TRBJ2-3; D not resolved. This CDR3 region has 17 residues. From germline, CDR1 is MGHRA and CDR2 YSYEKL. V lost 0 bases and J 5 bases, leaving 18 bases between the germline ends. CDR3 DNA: TGCGCCAGCAGCCAAGAGGGCCCCGTAAGGTTCATAGATACGCAGTATTTT. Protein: CASSQEGPVRFIDTQYF.

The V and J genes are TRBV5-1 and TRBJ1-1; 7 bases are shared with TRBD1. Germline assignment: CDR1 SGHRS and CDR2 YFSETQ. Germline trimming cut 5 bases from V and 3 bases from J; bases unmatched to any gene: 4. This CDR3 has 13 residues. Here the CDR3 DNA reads TGCGCCAGCAGTACCCAGGGGGACACTGAAGCTTTCTTT. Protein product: CASSTQGDTEAFF.

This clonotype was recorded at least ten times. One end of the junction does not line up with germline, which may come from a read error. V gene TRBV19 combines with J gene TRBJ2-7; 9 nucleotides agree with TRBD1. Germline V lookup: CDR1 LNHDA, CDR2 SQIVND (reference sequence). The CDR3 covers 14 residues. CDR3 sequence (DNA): TGTGTCAGTAGTTTGGGGACAGGGCTCTACGAGCAGTACTTC. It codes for CVSSLGTGLYEQYF.

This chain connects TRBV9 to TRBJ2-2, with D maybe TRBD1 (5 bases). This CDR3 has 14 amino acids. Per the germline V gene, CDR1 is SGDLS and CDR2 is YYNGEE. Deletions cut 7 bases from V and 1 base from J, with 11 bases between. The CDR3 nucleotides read TGTGCCAGCGCCAGGGAAAGGAACACCGGGGAGCTGTTTTTT. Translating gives CASARERNTGELFF. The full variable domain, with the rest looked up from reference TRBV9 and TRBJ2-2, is DSGVTQTPKHLITATGQRVTLRCSPRSGDLSVYWYQQSLDQGLQFLIQYYNGEERAKGNILERFSAQQFPDLHSELNLSSLELGDSALYFCASARERNTGELFFGEGSRLTVL.

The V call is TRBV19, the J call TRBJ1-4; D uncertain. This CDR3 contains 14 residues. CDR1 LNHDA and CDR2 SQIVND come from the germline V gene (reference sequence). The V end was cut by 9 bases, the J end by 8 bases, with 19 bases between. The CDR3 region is CARVAGKRREKLFF. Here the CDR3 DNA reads TGTGCCAGGGTAGCAGGAAAGAGGAGGGAAAAACTGTTTTTT.

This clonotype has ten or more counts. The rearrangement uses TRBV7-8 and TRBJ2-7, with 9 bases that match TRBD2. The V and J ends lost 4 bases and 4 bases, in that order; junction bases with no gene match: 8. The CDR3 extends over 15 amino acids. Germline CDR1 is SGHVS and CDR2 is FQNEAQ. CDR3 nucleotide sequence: TGTGCCAGCAGCTCCCGCAGGCTAGCGGGATACGAGCAGTACTTC. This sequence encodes CASSSRRLAGYEQYF.

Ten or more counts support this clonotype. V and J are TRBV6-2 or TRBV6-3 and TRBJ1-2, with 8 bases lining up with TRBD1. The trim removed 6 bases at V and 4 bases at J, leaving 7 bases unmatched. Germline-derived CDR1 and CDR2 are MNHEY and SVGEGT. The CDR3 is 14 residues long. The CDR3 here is CASSRQGNSYGYTF. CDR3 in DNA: TGTGCCAGCAGCCGACAGGGGAATTCCTATGGCTACACCTTC.

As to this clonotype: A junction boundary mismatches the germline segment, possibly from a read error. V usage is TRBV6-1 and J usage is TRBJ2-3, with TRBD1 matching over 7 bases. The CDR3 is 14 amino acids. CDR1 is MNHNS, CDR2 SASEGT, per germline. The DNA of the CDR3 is TGTGCCAGCAGAGGGGGCCTTAGCACAGATACGCGGTATTTT. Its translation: CASRGGLSTDTRYF.

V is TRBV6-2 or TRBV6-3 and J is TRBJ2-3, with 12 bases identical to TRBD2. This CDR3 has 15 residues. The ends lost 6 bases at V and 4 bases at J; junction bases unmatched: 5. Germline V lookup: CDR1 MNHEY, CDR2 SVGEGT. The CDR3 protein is CASSPRLAGADTQYF. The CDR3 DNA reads TGTGCCAGCAGCCCGCGACTAGCGGGGGCAGATACGCAGTATTTT.

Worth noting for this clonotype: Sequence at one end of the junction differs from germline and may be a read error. The CDR3 spells CASSVGDAYERYF. For the CDR3, the DNA is TGTGCCAGCAGCGTGGGCGACGCCTACGAGCGGTACTTC. The chain employs TRBV7-4 and TRBJ2-7; D unresolved. This CDR3 is 13 amino acids long. Germline assignment: CDR1 SGHVT and CDR2 SQSDAQ. Complete variable domain (other parts from reference TRBV7-4 and TRBJ2-7): GAGVSQSPRYKVAKRGRDVALRCDSISGHVTLYWYRQTLGQGSEVLTYSQSDAQRDKSGRPSGRFSAERPERSVSTLKIQRTEQGDSAVYLCASSVGDAYERYFGPGTRLTVT.

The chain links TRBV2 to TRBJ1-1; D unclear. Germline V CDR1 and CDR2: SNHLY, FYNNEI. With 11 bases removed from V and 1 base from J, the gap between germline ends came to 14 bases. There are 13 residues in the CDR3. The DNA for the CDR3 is TGTGCCTGGAGTGTTTCAGGGAACACTGAAGCTTTCTTT. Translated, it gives CAWSVSGNTEAFF.

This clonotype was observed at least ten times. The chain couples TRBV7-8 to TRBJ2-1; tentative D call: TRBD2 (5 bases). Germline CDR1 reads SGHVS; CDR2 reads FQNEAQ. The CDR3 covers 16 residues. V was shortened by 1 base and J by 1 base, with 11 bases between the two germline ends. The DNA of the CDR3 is TGTGCCAGCAGCTTAGGTCTAGACTATTCCTACAATGAGCAGTTCTTC. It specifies CASSLGLDYSYNEQFF.

CDR3 protein: CSVVGGRGADTQYF. The DNA for the CDR3 is TGCAGCGTTGTGGGTGGCAGGGGAGCAGATACGCAGTATTTT. The chain carries TRBV29-1 and TRBJ2-3; a possible D gene is TRBD1 (6 bases). The CDR3 length is 14 residues. Germline assignment: CDR1 SQVTM and CDR2 ANQGSEA. V dropped 4 bases and J dropped 4 bases, with 15 bases sitting between them.

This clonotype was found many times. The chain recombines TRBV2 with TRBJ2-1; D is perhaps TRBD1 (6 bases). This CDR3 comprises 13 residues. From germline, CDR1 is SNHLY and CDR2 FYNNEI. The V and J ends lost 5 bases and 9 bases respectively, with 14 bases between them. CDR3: CASSLPQGTEQFF. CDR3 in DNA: TGTGCCAGCAGTTTGCCCCAGGGGACTGAGCAGTTCTTC.